These T cell receptor beta chains were read from a single sample in a study of T cells in Graves' hyperthyroidism and ophthalmopathy. TCRdb processed the multiplex PCR reads anew with MiXCR; each CDR3 protein has one entry. The profile shows some 300,000 distinct CDR3 sequences, roughly 15% of them singletons. Sequenced: blood. The receptors here all came from a man between 25 and 39 years old with Graves' hyperthyroidism. Each CDR3 is given with its conserved first and last residue. D genes are given only for firm matches. Size is omitted from some rows. Given values are once, few, many or a class for expanded clones.

J | D | size | V | DNA | CDR3
TRBJ1-5 | . | . | TRBV10-3 | TGTGCCATCAGTGAGTCCGGAACCAATCAGCCCCAGCATTTT | CAISESGTNQPQHF
TRBJ2-1 | . | many | TRBV6-1 | TGTGCCAGCAGCCAATGGGGGAATGAGCAGTTCTTC | CASSQWGNEQFF
TRBJ2-1 | . | many | TRBV20-1 | TGCAGTGCCCATCCCCGCGGGGTAGTTAGGGATGAGCAGTTCTTC | CSAHPRGVVRDEQFF
TRBJ2-7 | . | . | TRBV7-2 | TGTGCCAGCAGCTTAGCAGTCTCCCACTACGAGCAGTACTTC | CASSLAVSHYEQYF
TRBJ2-7 | TRBD1 | many | TRBV10-2 | TGCGCCAGCAGTGAGCGGCAGGGGGCGTACGAGCAGTACTTC | CASSERQGAYEQYF
TRBJ2-7 | . | many | TRBV28 | TGTGCCAGCAGTTATAGCGGACGTTCCTACGAGCAGTACTTC | CASSYSGRSYEQYF
TRBJ2-2 | TRBD2 | many | TRBV15 | TGTGCCACCAGCAAAAACCGGGGGGATTTGGGCACCGGGGAGCTGTTTTTT | CATSKNRGDLGTGELFF
TRBJ2-1 | . | few | TRBV5-1 | TGCGCCAGCAGCTACCGCGGACACAATGAGCAGTTCTTC | CASSYRGHNEQFF
TRBJ1-1 | . | . | TRBV13 | TGTGCCAGCAGCCCACACAGACAGGAGACTGAAGCTTTCTTT | CASSPHRQETEAFF
TRBJ2-3 | . | few | TRBV4-1 | TGCGCCAGCAGGATAGGCGGGCGTATCACAGATACGCAGTATTTT | CASRIGGRITDTQYF
TRBJ1-1 | . | . | TRBV28 | TGTGCCAGCAGTATAGTATCGAACACTGAAGCTTTCTTT | CASSIVSNTEAFF
TRBJ1-4 | . | . | TRBV4-1 | TGCGCCAGCAGCCAAGACCATATGAGAGGCCCTGTTAATGAAAAACTGTTTTTT | CASSQDHMRGPVNEKLFF
TRBJ1-4 | . | few | TRBV5-1 | TGCGCCAGCAGCTTGGATGGCTGGTCGGCGGGGAATGAAAAACTGTTTTTT | CASSLDGWSAGNEKLFF
TRBJ2-5 | TRBD2 | many | TRBV2 | TGTGCCAGCAGAGCGGGAAGCGGGACTAGCGAGACCCAGTACTTC | CASRAGSGTSETQYF
TRBJ2-2 | TRBD2 | . | TRBV20-1 | TGCAGTGCTAGAGGGACCTTCGGACTAGCGGGAGGTACCGGGGAGCTGTTTTTT | CSARGTFGLAGGTGELFF
TRBJ2-6 | . | once | TRBV12-3/TRBV12-4 | TGTGCCAGCCAAATTTGGGGGGACCCTGGGGCCAACGTCCTGACTTTC | CASQIWGDPGANVLTF
TRBJ2-2 | TRBD2 | many | TRBV3-1 | TGTGCCAGCAGCCCCACACAACTAGCGGGAGTAGCCGGGGAGCTGTTTTTT | CASSPTQLAGVAGELFF
TRBJ2-3 | . | few | TRBV24-1 | TGTGCCACCTCTGACCCGCCTAGCACAGATACGCAGTATTTT | CATSDPPSTDTQYF
TRBJ1-1 | TRBD1 | few | TRBV29-1 | TGCAGCGTTGACAGGGGGGGGACTGAAGCTTTCTTT | CSVDRGGTEAFF
TRBJ1-2 | . | many | TRBV27 | TGTGCCAGCAGTTTATCGCCCGGGCAAAACTATGGCTACACCTTC | CASSLSPGQNYGYTF
TRBJ1-2 | . | many | TRBV11-2 | TGTGCCAGTACACCGACAGCCGAATTCTATGGCTACACCTTC | CASTPTAEFYGYTF
TRBJ2-7 | . | many | TRBV2 | TGTGCCAGCAATTCGCAGGGGTACGAGCAGTACTTC | CASNSQGYEQYF
TRBJ2-3 | . | . | TRBV12-5 | TGTGCTAGTGGTTTGGGGGATCACACAGATACGCAGTATTTT | CASGLGDHTDTQYF